This T cell receptor (beta chain) was sequenced in a study of cytomegalovirus exposure and HLA in healthy donors. Looking at the study overall: In a later analysis, the roughly 120 validation repertoires were reported to have used the same platform as the 550 to 850 first-cohort repertoires. Study observations and caveats: Most TCR sequences were uncommon, yet certain public TCRs appeared in many donors.

Germline loops: CDR1 SGHRS, CDR2 YFSETQ. This CDR3 spans 13 amino acids. Trimming pared 4 bases from V and 4 bases from J, leaving 11 bases between. As concerns this clone: Its antigen remains unidentified.

The table came from immunoSEQ multiplex PCR; TCRdb's copy has only in-frame clones and leaves some out. The sample records 250,000 to 300,000 clones, 65% to 90% being singletons. Sequencing was carried out using PBMCs. The V and J genes are TRBV5-1 and TRBJ2-5, with D perhaps matching TRBD1 (6 bases). This TCR was sampled from a woman between 18 and 29 years old in good health and CMV-seronegative. CDR3 sequence (DNA): TGCGCCAGCAGCACAGGGATCCCAGAGACCCAGTACTTC. Translated, it gives CASSTGIPETQYF.